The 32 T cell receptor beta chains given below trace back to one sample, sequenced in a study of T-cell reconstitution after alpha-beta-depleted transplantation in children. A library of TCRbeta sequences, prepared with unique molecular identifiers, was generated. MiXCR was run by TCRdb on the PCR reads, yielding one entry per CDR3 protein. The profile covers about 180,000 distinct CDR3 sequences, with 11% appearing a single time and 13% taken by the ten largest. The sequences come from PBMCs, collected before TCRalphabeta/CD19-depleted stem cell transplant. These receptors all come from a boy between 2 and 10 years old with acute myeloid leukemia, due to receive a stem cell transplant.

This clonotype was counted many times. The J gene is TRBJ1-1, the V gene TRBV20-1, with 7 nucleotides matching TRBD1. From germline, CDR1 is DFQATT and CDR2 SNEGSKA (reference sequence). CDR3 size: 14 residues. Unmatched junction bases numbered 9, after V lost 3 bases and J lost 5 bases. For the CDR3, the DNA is TGCAGTGCTAGGCGACAGGGCGGTCGGACTGAAGCTTTCTTT. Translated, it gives CSARRQGGRTEAFF.

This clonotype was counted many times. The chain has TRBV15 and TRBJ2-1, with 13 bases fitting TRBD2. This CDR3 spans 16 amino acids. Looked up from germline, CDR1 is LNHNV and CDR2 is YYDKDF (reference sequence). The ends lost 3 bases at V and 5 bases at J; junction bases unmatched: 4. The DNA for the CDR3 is TGTGCCACCAGCAGCCTAACTAGCGGGGGGGACAATGAGCAGTTCTTC. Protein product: CATSSLTSGGDNEQFF.

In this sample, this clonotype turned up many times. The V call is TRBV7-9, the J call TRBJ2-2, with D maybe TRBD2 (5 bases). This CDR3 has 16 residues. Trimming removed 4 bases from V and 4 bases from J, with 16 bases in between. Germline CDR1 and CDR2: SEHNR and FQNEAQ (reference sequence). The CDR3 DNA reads TGTGCCAGCAGCTCTCGGCTGGGTAGCGCCACCGGGGAGCTGTTTTTT. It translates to CASSSRLGSATGELFF.

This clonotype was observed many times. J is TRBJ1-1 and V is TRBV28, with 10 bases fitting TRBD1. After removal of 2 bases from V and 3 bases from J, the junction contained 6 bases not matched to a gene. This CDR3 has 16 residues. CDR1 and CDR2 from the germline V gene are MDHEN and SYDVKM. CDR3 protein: CASSLAGTGEDTEAFF. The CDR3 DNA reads TGTGCCAGCAGTTTAGCGGGGACAGGGGAAGACACTGAAGCTTTCTTT.

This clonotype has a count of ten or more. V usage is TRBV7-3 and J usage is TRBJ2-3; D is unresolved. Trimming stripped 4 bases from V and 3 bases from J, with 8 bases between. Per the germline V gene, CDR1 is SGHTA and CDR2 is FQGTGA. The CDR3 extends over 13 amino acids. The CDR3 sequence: CASSSPATDTQYF. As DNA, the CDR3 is TGTGCCAGCAGCTCCCCGGCGACAGATACGCAGTATTTT.

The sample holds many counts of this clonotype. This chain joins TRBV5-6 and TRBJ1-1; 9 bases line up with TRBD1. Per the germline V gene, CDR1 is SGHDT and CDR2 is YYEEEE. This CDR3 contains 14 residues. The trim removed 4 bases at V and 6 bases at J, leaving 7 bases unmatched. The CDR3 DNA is TGTGCCAGCAGCCCCGGGACAGGGATCCCTGAAGCTTTCTTT. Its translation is CASSPGTGIPEAFF.

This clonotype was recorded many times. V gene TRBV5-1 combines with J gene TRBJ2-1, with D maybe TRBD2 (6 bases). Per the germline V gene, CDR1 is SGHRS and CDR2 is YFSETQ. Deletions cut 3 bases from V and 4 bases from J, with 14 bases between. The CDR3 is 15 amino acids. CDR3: CASSSEGGTYNEQFF. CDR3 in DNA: TGCGCCAGCAGCTCCGAAGGCGGGACTTACAATGAGCAGTTCTTC.

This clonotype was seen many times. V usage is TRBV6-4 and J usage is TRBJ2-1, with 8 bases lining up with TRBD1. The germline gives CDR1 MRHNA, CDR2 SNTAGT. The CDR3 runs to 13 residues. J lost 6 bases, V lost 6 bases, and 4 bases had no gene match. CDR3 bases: TGTGCCAGCAGCCAGACAGGGGCCAATGAGCAGTTCTTC. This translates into CASSQTGANEQFF.

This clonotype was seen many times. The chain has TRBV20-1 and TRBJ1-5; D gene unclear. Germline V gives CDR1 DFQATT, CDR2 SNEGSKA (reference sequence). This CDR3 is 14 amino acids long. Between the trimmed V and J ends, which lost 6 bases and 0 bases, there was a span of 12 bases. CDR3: CSAHRLYSNQPQHF. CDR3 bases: TGCAGTGCCCACCGATTGTATAGCAATCAGCCCCAGCATTTT.

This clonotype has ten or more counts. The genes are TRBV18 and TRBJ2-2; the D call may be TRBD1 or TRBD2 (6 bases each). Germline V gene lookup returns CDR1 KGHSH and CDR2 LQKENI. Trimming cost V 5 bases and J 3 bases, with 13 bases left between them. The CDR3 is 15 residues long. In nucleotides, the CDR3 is TGTGCCAGCTCAGGGGAGGACAGATACACCGGGGAGCTGTTTTTT. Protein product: CASSGEDRYTGELFF.

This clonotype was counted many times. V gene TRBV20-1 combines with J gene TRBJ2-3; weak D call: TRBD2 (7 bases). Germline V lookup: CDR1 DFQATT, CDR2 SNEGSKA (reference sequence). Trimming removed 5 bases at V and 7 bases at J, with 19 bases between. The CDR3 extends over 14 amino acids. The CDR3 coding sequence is TGCAGTGCTGAGGGGGGGACCCAGATTTATACGCAGTATTTT. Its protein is CSAEGGTQIYTQYF.

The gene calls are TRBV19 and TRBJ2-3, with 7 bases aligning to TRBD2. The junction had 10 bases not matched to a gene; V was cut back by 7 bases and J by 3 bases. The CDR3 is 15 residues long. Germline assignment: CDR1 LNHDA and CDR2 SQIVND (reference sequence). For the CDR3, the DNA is TGTGCCAGTACTGATAGCGGGCGACGAACAGATACGCAGTATTTT. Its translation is CASTDSGRRTDTQYF.

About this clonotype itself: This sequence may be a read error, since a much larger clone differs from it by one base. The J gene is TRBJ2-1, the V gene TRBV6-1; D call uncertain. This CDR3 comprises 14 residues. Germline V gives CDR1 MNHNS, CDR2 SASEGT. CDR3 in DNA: TGTGCCAGCAGGGCTACGAGCTCCCACAATGAGCAGTTCTTC. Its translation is CASRATSSHNEQFF.

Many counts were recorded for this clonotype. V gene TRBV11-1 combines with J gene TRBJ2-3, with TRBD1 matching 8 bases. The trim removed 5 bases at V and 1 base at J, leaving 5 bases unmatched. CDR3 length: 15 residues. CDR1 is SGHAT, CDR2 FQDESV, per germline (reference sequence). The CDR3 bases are TGTGCCAGCAGCCTAAGGGGACAGGGCACAGATACGCAGTATTTT. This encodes CASSLRGQGTDTQYF.

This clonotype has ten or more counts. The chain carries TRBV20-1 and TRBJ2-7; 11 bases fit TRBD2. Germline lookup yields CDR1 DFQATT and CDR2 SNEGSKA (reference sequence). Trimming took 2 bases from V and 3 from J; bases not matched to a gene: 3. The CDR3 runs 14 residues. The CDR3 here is CSARQGLAGYEQYF. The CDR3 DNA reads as TGCAGTGCTAGACAAGGACTAGCGGGCTACGAGCAGTACTTC.

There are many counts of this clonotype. The CDR3 region is CASSETRYHNEQFF. The CDR3 DNA reads as TGTGCCAGCAGCGAAACTAGGTACCACAATGAGCAGTTCTTC. The chain joins TRBV7-3 to TRBJ2-1, with a possible D match to TRBD2 (5 bases). The CDR3 runs 14 residues. The germline V and J ends were trimmed by 5 bases and 5 bases, with 13 bases remaining between them. Germline CDR1 SGHTA, CDR2 FQGTGA.

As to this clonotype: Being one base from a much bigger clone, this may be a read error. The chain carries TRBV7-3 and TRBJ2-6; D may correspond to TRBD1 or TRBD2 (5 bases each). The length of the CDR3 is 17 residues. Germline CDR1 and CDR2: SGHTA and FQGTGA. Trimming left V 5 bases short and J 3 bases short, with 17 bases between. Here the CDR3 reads CASSKQVLAGGANVLTF. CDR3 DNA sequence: TGTGCCAGCAGCAAACAGGTCCTTGCGGGTGGGGCCAACGTCCTGACTTTC.

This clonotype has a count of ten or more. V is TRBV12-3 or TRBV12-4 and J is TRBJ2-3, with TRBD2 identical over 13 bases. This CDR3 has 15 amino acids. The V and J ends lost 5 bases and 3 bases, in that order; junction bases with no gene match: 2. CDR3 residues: CASSMTSGGTDTQYF. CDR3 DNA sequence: TGTGCCAGCAGTATGACTAGCGGGGGGACAGATACGCAGTATTTT.

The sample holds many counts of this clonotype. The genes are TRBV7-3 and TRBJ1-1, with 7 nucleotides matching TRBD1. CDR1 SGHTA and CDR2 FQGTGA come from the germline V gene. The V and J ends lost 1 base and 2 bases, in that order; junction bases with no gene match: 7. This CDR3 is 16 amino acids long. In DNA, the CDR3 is TGTGCCAGCAGCTTAAACCCTCAGGGGGGAAACACTGAAGCTTTCTTT. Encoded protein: CASSLNPQGGNTEAFF.

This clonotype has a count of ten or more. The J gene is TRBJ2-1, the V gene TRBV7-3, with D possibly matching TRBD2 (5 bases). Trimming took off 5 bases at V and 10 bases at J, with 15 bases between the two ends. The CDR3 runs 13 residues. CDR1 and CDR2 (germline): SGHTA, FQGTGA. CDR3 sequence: CASSTSASGEQFF. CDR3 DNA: TGTGCCAGCAGCACTAGTGCCTCGGGGGAGCAGTTCTTC.

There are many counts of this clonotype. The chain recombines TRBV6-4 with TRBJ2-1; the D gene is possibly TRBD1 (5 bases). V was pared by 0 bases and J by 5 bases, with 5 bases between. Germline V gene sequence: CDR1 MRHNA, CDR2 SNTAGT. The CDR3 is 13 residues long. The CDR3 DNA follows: TGTGCCAGCAGTGACTCGGACAACAATGAGCAGTTCTTC. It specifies CASSDSDNNEQFF.

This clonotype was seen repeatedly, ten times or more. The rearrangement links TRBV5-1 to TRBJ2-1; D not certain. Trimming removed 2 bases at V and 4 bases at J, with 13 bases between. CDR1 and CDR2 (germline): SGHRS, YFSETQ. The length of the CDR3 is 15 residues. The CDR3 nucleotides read TGCGCCAGCAGCTTAACAGAGAACCCTTACAATGAGCAGTTCTTC. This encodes CASSLTENPYNEQFF.

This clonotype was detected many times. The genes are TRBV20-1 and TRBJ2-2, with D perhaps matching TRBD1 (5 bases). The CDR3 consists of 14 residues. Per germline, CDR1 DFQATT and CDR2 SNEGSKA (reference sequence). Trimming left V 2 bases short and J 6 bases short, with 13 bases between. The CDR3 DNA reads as TGCAGTGCTAGACTCAGGGAAGGGTCCGGGGAGCTGTTTTTT. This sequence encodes CSARLREGSGELFF.

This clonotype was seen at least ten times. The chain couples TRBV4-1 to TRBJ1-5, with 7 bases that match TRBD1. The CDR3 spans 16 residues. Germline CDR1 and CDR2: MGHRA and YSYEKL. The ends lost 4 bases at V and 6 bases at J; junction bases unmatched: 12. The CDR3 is CASSPYRDRSGQPQHF. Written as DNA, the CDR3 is TGCGCCAGCAGCCCTTACCGGGACAGATCGGGTCAGCCCCAGCATTTT.

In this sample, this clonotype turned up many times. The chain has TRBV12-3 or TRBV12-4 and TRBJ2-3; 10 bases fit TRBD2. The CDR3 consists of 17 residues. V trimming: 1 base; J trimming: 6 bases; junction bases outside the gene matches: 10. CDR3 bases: TGTGCCAGCAGTTTAGTGGCGGCTAGCGGGAGTCTGGATACGCAGTATTTT. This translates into CASSLVAASGSLDTQYF.

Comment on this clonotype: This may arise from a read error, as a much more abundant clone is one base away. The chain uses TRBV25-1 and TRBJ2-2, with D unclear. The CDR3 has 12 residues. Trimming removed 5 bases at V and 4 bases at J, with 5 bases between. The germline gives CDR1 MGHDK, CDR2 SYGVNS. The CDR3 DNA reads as TGTGCCAGCAGTTTCGTCACCGGGGAGCTGTTTTTT. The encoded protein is CASSFVTGELFF.

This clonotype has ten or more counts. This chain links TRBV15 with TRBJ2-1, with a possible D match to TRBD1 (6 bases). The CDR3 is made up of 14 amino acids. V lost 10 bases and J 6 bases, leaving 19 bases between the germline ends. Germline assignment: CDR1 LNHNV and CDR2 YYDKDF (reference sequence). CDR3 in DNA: TGTGCCAGCAGAGACCCAGGGGATTTCAATGAGCAGTTCTTC. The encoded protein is CASRDPGDFNEQFF.

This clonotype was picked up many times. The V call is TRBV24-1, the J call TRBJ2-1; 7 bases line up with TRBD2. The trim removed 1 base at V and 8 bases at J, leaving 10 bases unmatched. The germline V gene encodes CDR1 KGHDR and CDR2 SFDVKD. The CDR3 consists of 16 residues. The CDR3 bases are TGTGCCACCAGTGATTTCGGGACTACGACTAGGGATGAGCAGTTCTTC. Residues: CATSDFGTTTRDEQFF.

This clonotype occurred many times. CDR3 protein: CASSSPRARETQYF. The DNA of the CDR3 is TGTGCCAGCAGCTCCCCTAGAGCACGGGAGACCCAGTACTTC. The chain joins TRBV11-2 to TRBJ2-5; no clear D. CDR3 length equals 14 residues. V was clipped by 4 bases and J by 5 bases, with 14 bases between them. Per the germline V gene, CDR1 is SGHAT and CDR2 is FQNNGV. The full variable domain, completed using reference TRBV11-2 and TRBJ2-5, is EAGVAQSPRYKIIEKRQSVAFWCNPISGHATLYWYQQILGQGPKLLIQFQNNGVVDDSQLPKDRFSAERLKGVDSTLKIQPAKLEDSAVYLCASSSPRARETQYFGPGTRLLVL.

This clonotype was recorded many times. CDR3 residues: CASSQASDHYGYTF. The CDR3 nucleotides read TGTGCCAGCAGCCAGGCGTCAGATCACTATGGCTACACCTTC. V gene TRBV3-1 combines with J gene TRBJ1-2, with D uncertain. Germline V gene lookup returns CDR1 LGHDT and CDR2 YNNKEL (reference sequence). The V and J ends lost 3 bases and 3 bases respectively, with 11 bases between them. This CDR3 contains 14 residues.

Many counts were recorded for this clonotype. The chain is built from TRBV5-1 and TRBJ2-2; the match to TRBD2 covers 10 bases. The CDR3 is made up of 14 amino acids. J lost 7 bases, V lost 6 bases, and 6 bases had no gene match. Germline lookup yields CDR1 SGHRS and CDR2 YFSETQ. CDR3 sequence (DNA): TGCGCCAGCACCTCGGGACTAGCGATCGGGGAGCTGTTTTTT. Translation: CASTSGLAIGELFF.

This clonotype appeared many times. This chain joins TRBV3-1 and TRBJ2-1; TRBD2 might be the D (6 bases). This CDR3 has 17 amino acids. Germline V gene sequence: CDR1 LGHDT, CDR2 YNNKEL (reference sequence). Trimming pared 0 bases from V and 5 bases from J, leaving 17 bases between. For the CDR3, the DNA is TGTGCCAGCAGCCAAGATCCGGTCAGCGGGCCTGACAATGAGCAGTTCTTC. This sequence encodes CASSQDPVSGPDNEQFF.